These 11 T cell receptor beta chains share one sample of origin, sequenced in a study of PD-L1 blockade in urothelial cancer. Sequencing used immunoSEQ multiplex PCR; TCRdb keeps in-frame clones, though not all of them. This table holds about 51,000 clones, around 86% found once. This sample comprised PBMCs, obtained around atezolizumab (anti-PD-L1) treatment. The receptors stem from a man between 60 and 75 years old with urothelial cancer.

CDR3 nucleotides: TGTGCCAGCAGCGAGGGACAGATTAGCAATCAGCCCCAGCATTTT. Protein: CASSEGQISNQPQHF. The rearrangement links TRBV2 to TRBJ1-5; 7 nucleotides align to TRBD1. From germline, CDR1 is SNHLY and CDR2 FYNNEI. The CDR3 is 15 amino acids. The ends lost 6 bases at V and 0 bases at J; junction bases unmatched: 5. Full variable domain (outside the CDR3, taken from reference TRBV2 and TRBJ1-5): EPEVTQTPSHQVTQMGQEVILRCVPISNHLYFYWYRQILGQKVEFLVSFYNNEISEKSEIFDDQFSVERPDGSNFTLKIRSTKLEDSAMYFCASSEGQISNQPQHFGDGTRLSIL.

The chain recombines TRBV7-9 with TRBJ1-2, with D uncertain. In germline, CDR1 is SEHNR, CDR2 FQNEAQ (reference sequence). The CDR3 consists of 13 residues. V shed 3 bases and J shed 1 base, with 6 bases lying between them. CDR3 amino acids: CASSFEGNYGYTF. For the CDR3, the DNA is TGTGCCAGCAGCTTCGAGGGTAACTATGGCTACACCTTC.

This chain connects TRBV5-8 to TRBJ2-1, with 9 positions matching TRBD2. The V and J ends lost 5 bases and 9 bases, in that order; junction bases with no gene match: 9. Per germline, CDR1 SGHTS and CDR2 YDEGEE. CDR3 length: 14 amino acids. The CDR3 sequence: CASRRAGGPLEQFF. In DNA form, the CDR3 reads TGTGCCAGCAGACGAGCGGGAGGACCCCTTGAGCAGTTCTTC.

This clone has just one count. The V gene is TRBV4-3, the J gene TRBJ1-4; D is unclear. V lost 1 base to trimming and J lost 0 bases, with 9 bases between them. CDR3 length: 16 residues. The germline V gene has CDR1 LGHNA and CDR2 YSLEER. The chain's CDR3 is CASSQGTSTTNEKLFF. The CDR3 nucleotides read TGCGCCAGCAGCCAAGGGACTTCCACAACTAATGAAAAACTGTTTTTT.

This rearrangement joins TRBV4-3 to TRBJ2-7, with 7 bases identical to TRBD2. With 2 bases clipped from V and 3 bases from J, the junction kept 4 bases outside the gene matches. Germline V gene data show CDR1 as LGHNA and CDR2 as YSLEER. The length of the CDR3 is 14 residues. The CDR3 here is CASSQTGGSYEQYF. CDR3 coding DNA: TGCGCCAGCAGCCAAACCGGCGGGAGCTACGAGCAGTACTTC.

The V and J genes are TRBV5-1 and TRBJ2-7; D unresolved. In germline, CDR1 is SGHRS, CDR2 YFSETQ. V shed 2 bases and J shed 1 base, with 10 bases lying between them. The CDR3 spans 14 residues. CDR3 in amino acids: CASSLSSYSYEQYF. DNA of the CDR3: TGCGCCAGCAGCTTATCCTCCTATTCCTACGAGCAGTACTTC.

The DNA of the CDR3 is TGTGCCAGTAGTGGGAGACAGGGAATGGCTGAAGCTTTCTTT. It specifies CASSGRQGMAEAFF. This sequence joins TRBV19 and TRBJ1-1; 7 bases line up with TRBD1. Per the germline V gene, CDR1 is LNHDA and CDR2 is SQIVND (reference sequence). The CDR3 has 14 amino acids. V lost 5 bases, J lost 6 bases, and 9 bases stayed unmatched.

For the CDR3, the DNA is TGCGCCAGCAGCTTTGACGGGGGGCGCCACAATGAGCAGTTCTTC. Translation gives CASSFDGGRHNEQFF. V gene TRBV5-1 combines with J gene TRBJ2-1, with TRBD2 as a possible D gene (7 bases). CDR1 and CDR2 from the germline V gene are SGHRS and YFSETQ. This CDR3 is built from 15 residues. V was cut by 2 bases and J by 5 bases, with 14 bases left in between.

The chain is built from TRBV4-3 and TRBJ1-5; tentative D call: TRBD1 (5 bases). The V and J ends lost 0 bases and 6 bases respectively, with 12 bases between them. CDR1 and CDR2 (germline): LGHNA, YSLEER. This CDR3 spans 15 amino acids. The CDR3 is CASSQDIGGSQPQHF. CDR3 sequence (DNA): TGCGCCAGCAGCCAAGATATCGGGGGGAGTCAGCCCCAGCATTTT.

The CDR3 is CAIFSDRGNTIYF. CDR3 nucleotides: TGTGCCATCTTCTCGGACAGGGGGAACACCATATATTTT. The chain carries TRBV10-3 and TRBJ1-3; 10 bases agree with TRBD1. The CDR3 is 13 residues long. V dropped 8 bases and J dropped 7; count of bases not matched to a gene: 5. In germline, CDR1 is ENHRY, CDR2 SYGVKD.

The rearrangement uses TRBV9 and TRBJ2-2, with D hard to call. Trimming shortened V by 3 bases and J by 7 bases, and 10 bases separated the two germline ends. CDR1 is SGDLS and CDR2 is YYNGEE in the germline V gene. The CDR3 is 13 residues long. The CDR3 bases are TGTGCCAGCAGCGACGGATGGAGCGGGGAGCTGTTTTTT. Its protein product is CASSDGWSGELFF.